Below, 19 T cell receptor beta chains from the same sample are listed, as sequenced in a study of CD8 T cells in Susac syndrome. With random hexamers, reverse transcription was performed on roughly 0.5 to 1 ug of RNA. TCRdb re-called the immunoSEQ multiplex PCR reads through MiXCR, storing one row per CDR3 protein. This table has over 150,000 distinct CDR3 sequences, 90% to 95% appearing once. Material for sequencing was CD4+ T cells from PBMCs. These receptors all come from a human donor with multiple sclerosis.

This clonotype was counted only a few times. The CDR3 nucleotides are TGTGCCAGTAGTCCGACGGGGAACAATCAGCCCCAGCATTTT. Translation: CASSPTGNNQPQHF. The V and J genes are TRBV19 and TRBJ1-5; D unclear. The CDR3 has 14 amino acids. Germline V gene sequence: CDR1 LNHDA, CDR2 SQIVND (reference sequence). V shed 5 bases and J shed 3 bases, with 11 bases lying between them.

The chain joins TRBV24-1 to TRBJ2-1; unclear D gene. Germline V gene data show CDR1 as KGHDR and CDR2 as SFDVKD. V was pared by 6 bases and J by 5 bases, with 4 bases between. The CDR3 has 11 residues. CDR3 in amino acids: CATSQDNEQFF. In nucleotides, the CDR3 is TGTGCCACCAGTCAGGACAATGAGCAGTTCTTC.

This chain connects TRBV9 to TRBJ1-1; D call uncertain. Germline CDR1 reads SGDLS; CDR2 reads YYNGEE. V lost 0 bases and J lost 7, with 10 bases in between. CDR3 size: 13 residues. CDR3 protein: CASSVVHMSEAFF. The CDR3 coding sequence is TGTGCCAGCAGCGTAGTGCATATGAGTGAAGCTTTCTTT.

V and J are TRBV18 and TRBJ1-2; 9 bases agree with TRBD1. Trimming cost V 8 bases and J 8 bases; bases outside gene matches: 12. Germline assignment: CDR1 KGHSH and CDR2 LQKENI. The CDR3 contains 14 residues. The CDR3 here is CASQPGTGLSGYTF. The DNA for the CDR3 is TGTGCCAGCCAACCCGGGACAGGGCTATCCGGCTACACCTTC.

This rearrangement joins TRBV3-1 to TRBJ2-7; 9 nucleotides line up with TRBD1. With V trimmed by 4 bases and J by 6 bases, 10 bases remained unmatched. This CDR3 contains 15 residues. Germline V gene data show CDR1 as LGHDT and CDR2 as YNNKEL (reference sequence). CDR3: CASSRGTGNSREQYF. The CDR3 DNA is TGTGCCAGCAGCCGGGGGACAGGGAATTCACGCGAGCAGTACTTC.

The chain uses TRBV27 and TRBJ1-2; D might be TRBD1 (6 bases). The germline gives CDR1 MNHEY, CDR2 SMNVEV (reference sequence). The CDR3 is made up of 18 amino acids. V shed 3 bases and J shed 1 base, with 21 bases lying between them. CDR3 residues: CASSFRQLDSPFNYGYTF. The CDR3 DNA reads TGTGCCAGCAGTTTTCGCCAGTTGGACAGTCCGTTTAACTATGGCTACACCTTC.

The chain has TRBV7-3 and TRBJ1-3; possible D gene TRBD1, 5 bases. CDR3 length equals 16 residues. Germline V lookup: CDR1 SGHTA, CDR2 FQGTGA. V was trimmed by 3 bases and J by 2 bases, leaving 14 bases between them. CDR3 nucleotides: TGTGCCAGCAGCTTCGGGGGTGGGTCCCCTGGAAACACCATATATTTT. Translation gives CASSFGGGSPGNTIYF.

This clonotype turned up a few times. The chain carries TRBV7-2 and TRBJ1-5, with a possible D match to TRBD1 (5 bases). The CDR3 is made up of 13 amino acids. Looked up from germline, CDR1 is SGHTA and CDR2 is FQGNSA. V lost 8 bases and J lost 1, with 9 bases in between. Written as DNA, the CDR3 is TGTGCCAGCGGCCGGGACAGCAATCAGCCCCAGCATTTT. Protein product: CASGRDSNQPQHF.

V is TRBV18 and J is TRBJ2-5; D remains ambiguous. The ends were cut back, 3 bases at V and 2 bases at J, with 10 bases in the middle. CDR3 size: 14 residues. CDR1 is KGHSH and CDR2 is LQKENI in the germline V gene. The chain's CDR3 is CASSPMSRQETQYF. The CDR3 DNA sequence: TGTGCCAGCTCACCGATGTCCCGACAAGAGACCCAGTACTTC.

V and J are TRBV12-3 or TRBV12-4 and TRBJ1-1; D unclear. V lost 3 bases and J lost 0, with 8 bases in between. The CDR3 covers 14 residues. The CDR3, as DNA: TGTGCCAGCAGTTTCCGACGGATGAACACTGAAGCTTTCTTT. It yields the protein CASSFRRMNTEAFF.

The CDR3 here is CSALKDKFYEQYF. In DNA form, the CDR3 reads TGCAGTGCCCTGAAGGACAAGTTCTACGAGCAGTACTTC. This chain uses TRBV20-1 with TRBJ2-7; tentatively, D is TRBD1 (5 bases). Germline V CDR1 and CDR2: DFQATT, SNEGSKA (reference sequence). CDR3 length: 13 residues. V lost 6 bases to trimming and J lost 3 bases, with 15 bases between them.

The V gene is TRBV29-1, the J gene TRBJ2-1; D perhaps matches TRBD1 (5 bases). The germline V gene encodes CDR1 SQVTM and CDR2 ANQGSEA. The CDR3 is made up of 12 amino acids. Trimming pared 4 bases from V and 2 bases from J, leaving 6 bases between. CDR3 bases: TGCAGCGTTGGACAGCCCTACAATGAGCAGTTCTTC. Protein: CSVGQPYNEQFF.

V is TRBV3-1 and J is TRBJ2-1, with TRBD2 matching 9 bases. Germline CDR1 reads LGHDT; CDR2 reads YNNKEL (reference sequence). The CDR3 consists of 14 residues. Trimming at V came to 7 bases and at J to 10 bases, leaving 11 bases not matched to a gene. CDR3 DNA: TGTGCCAGCACCACAAGGGGACTAGCAGCCGAGCAGTTCTTC. Translation: CASTTRGLAAEQFF.

The rearrangement joins TRBV5-6 to TRBJ2-3; D unclear. Germline V gives CDR1 SGHDT, CDR2 YYEEEE. The ends were cut back, 4 bases at V and 6 bases at J, with 18 bases in the middle. CDR3 length equals 15 residues. In DNA, the CDR3 is TGTGCCAGCAGCCCACCACGCGCAGCTTCGGATACGCAGTATTTT. Encoded protein: CASSPPRAASDTQYF.

J is TRBJ2-5 and V is TRBV6-6; 11 nucleotides align to TRBD1. CDR3 length: 16 residues. V lost 6 bases to trimming and J lost 0 bases; unmatched junction nucleotides: 6. Germline lookup yields CDR1 MNHNY and CDR2 SVGAGI (reference sequence). As DNA, the CDR3 is TGTGCCAGCAGCCGTCCGGGACAGGGGGACCAAGAGACCCAGTACTTC. This sequence encodes CASSRPGQGDQETQYF.

The V gene is TRBV3-1, the J gene TRBJ2-7, with 9 bases fitting TRBD2. CDR1 is LGHDT and CDR2 is YNNKEL in the germline V gene (reference sequence). The CDR3 is 15 residues long. V dropped 0 bases and J dropped 8; count of bases not matched to a gene: 8. CDR3 protein: CASSQDHSSGTKQYF. DNA of the CDR3: TGTGCCAGCAGCCAAGATCACTCTAGCGGGACCAAGCAGTACTTC.

V is TRBV7-9 and J is TRBJ2-5; tentative D call: TRBD1 (6 bases). Looked up from germline, CDR1 is SEHNR and CDR2 is FQNEAQ (reference sequence). The CDR3 length is 14 residues. Trimming took 5 bases from V and 0 from J, leaving 10 bases between them. CDR3 in amino acids: CASSLRQDQETQYF. The CDR3 nucleotides are TGTGCCAGCAGCCTCCGACAGGACCAAGAGACCCAGTACTTC.

CDR3 in amino acids: CATSDDRTGSYGYTF. The CDR3 DNA is TGTGCCACCAGTGACGACAGGACAGGGAGCTATGGCTACACCTTC. The chain carries TRBV24-1 and TRBJ1-2, with 8 bases lining up with TRBD1. This CDR3 comprises 15 residues. The V gene end was trimmed by 4 bases and the J gene end by 4 bases; junction bases not matched to a gene: 7. The germline gives CDR1 KGHDR, CDR2 SFDVKD.

The chain uses TRBV6-1 and TRBJ1-5; TRBD1 aligns across 10 bases. The CDR3 consists of 16 residues. Per the germline V gene, CDR1 is MNHNS and CDR2 is SASEGT. J was trimmed by 6 bases and V by 6 bases; bases with no gene match: 11. The CDR3 nucleotides read TGTGCCAGCAGCCCTCGCGGGACAGGGGACGGTCAGCCCCAGCATTTT. This encodes CASSPRGTGDGQPQHF.